The 2 T cell receptor beta chains listed next were all sequenced from one sample in a study of siplizumab effects on memory and regulatory T cells. TCRdb's copy holds only in-frame clones and misses some; the assay was immunoSEQ multiplex PCR. The repertoire includes some 96,000 clones, about 95% of them detected once, and 1% to 1.5% sits in the top ten. Sequencing input: non-Treg CD4+ T cells sorted from blood. The receptors here all came from a human donor in good health.

This rearrangement joins TRBV7-3 to TRBJ2-3, with TRBD2 matching 7 bases. The CDR3 consists of 15 residues. In germline, CDR1 is SGHTA, CDR2 FQGTGA. Trimming took 2 bases from V and 2 from J; bases not matched to a gene: 4. The CDR3 is CASSLQRDTTDTQYF. The DNA for the CDR3 is TGTGCCAGCAGCTTACAGCGGGATACCACAGATACGCAGTATTTT.

The chain has TRBV15 and TRBJ2-7; D is tentatively TRBD1 or TRBD2 (6 bases each). This CDR3 has 20 amino acids. Germline assignment: CDR1 LNHNV and CDR2 YYDKDF (reference sequence). The V gene lost 0 bases and the J gene lost 6 bases, with 30 bases spanning the gap. The CDR3 region has the DNA TGTGCCACCAGCAGAGATATAGCCCCGGTGTTTCGGGGGCTCGGCAGCGAGCAGTACTTC. It is translated as CATSRDIAPVFRGLGSEQYF.